This TCR beta chain was documented in a study of early T cells in non-severe SARS-CoV-2 infection. The overall study: The chains were unpaired, and the sequenced material was bulk RNA from unsorted whole blood.

Individual cDNA molecules each received unique molecular identifiers attached to them. TCRdb recomputed calls from the 5' RACE reads with MiXCR, one row per CDR3 protein. The profile shows 70,000 to 90,000 distinct CDR3 sequences, about 12% of them singletons. The CDR3 runs to 13 residues. Deletions cut 3 bases from V and 3 bases from J, with 6 bases between. Germline CDR1 and CDR2: SGHTA and FQGNSA. Overall study findings and caveats: A preference for anti-spike CD8 responses marked VDJdb matching, which missed private and CD4 specificities.

Of note for this clonotype: Its antigen is currently unknown.

The receptor comes from an adult who was a healthcare worker with PCR-confirmed SARS-CoV-2 infection or an uninfected control (not recorded which). Sequenced sample: whole blood. V gene TRBV7-2 combines with J gene TRBJ1-5; D is unresolved. The CDR3, as DNA: TGTGCCAGCAGCTTTGTAAACAATCAGCCCCAGCATTTT. This sequence encodes CASSFVNNQPQHF.